The 16 T cell receptor beta chains listed next were all sequenced from one sample in a study of glioma-infiltrating T cells after dendritic cell vaccination. The assay was immunoSEQ multiplex PCR, and TCRdb's table has in-frame clones only and misses some. The sample consists of about 38,000 clones, roughly four fifths of them appearing once. This specimen consisted of blood, obtained before dendritic cell vaccination. The receptors come from a human donor with glioblastoma.

This clone has a single count. The CDR3 bases are TGTGCCAGCAGCTTTGGACAGGGTGGTTGGGCCAACGTCCTGACTTTC. Its protein is CASSFGQGGWANVLTF. The gene calls are TRBV5-6 and TRBJ2-6; 8 positions match TRBD1. CDR1 SGHDT and CDR2 YYEEEE come from the germline V gene. Trimming removed 2 bases from V and 5 bases from J; junction bases left unmatched: 6. CDR3 length: 16 residues. The whole variable domain, filled in from reference TRBV5-6 and TRBJ2-6, reads DAGVTQSPTHLIKTRGQQVTLRCSPKSGHDTVSWYQQALGQGPQFIFQYYEEEERQRGNFPDRFSGHQFPNYSSELNVNALLLGDSALYLCASSFGQGGWANVLTFGAGSRLTVL.

The chain recombines TRBV19 with TRBJ2-7; maybe TRBD1 (5 bases). The CDR3 spans 15 residues. V was cut by 3 bases and J by 0 bases, with 12 bases left in between. Germline V gene sequence: CDR1 LNHDA, CDR2 SQIVND (reference sequence). Here the CDR3 DNA reads TGTGCCAGTAGTATTAGGGGCAGAGACTCCTACGAGCAGTACTTC. It yields the protein CASSIRGRDSYEQYF.

This chain joins TRBV7-2 and TRBJ1-5, with D possibly TRBD1 on 6 matching bases. Trimming pared 5 bases from V and 6 bases from J, leaving 17 bases between. CDR3 length equals 15 residues. The germline V gene encodes CDR1 SGHTA and CDR2 FQGNSA. The CDR3 is CASSPKGGASQPQHF. The CDR3 nucleotides read TGTGCCAGCAGCCCGAAGGGGGGGGCGAGTCAGCCCCAGCATTTT.

The genes are TRBV7-2 and TRBJ2-5; 11 bases are a match to TRBD1. Germline CDR1 SGHTA, CDR2 FQGNSA. J was trimmed by 5 bases and V by 5 bases; bases with no gene match: 10. This CDR3 has 16 residues. CDR3 region: CASSPIGQGAGETQYF. The CDR3 DNA reads TGTGCCAGCAGCCCTATTGGACAGGGGGCAGGGGAGACCCAGTACTTC.

The genes are TRBV5-1 and TRBJ2-4, with 12 bases aligning to TRBD2. Germline lookup yields CDR1 SGHRS and CDR2 YFSETQ. With V trimmed by 5 bases and J by 7 bases, 10 bases remained unmatched. This CDR3 spans 16 amino acids. The CDR3 sequence is CASSLPSGGVRNIQYF. The CDR3 DNA is TGCGCCAGCAGTTTACCTAGCGGGGGGGTTAGGAACATTCAGTACTTC.

The J gene is TRBJ1-6, the V gene TRBV6-6; 8 nucleotides agree with TRBD1. The junction had 5 bases not matched to a gene; V was cut back by 5 bases and J by 5 bases. Germline values: CDR1 MNHNY, CDR2 SVGAGI (reference sequence). The CDR3 runs 15 residues. This chain's CDR3 is CASSKQGVDNSPLHF. The CDR3, as DNA: TGTGCCAGCAGTAAACAGGGGGTAGATAATTCACCCCTCCACTTT.

This clone was counted once. One end of the junction varies from germline; a read error may be responsible. The chain recombines TRBV6-1 with TRBJ2-7, with D possibly TRBD1 on 6 matching bases. This CDR3 contains 13 residues. The germline V gene encodes CDR1 MNHNS and CDR2 SASEGT. CDR3 DNA sequence: TGTGCCAGCAGTGTATCCCGGGACACTTTTCTTCGATTC. Translated: CASSVSRDTFLRF.

The chain joins TRBV29-1 to TRBJ2-1, with D possibly matching TRBD1 (5 bases). The CDR3 totals 11 residues. The V gene lost 2 bases and the J gene lost 10 bases, with 9 bases spanning the gap. Looked up from germline, CDR1 is SQVTM and CDR2 is ANQGSEA. Written as DNA, the CDR3 is TGCAGCGTTGAAAGGGGTGGCGAGCAGTTCTTC. Translating gives CSVERGGEQFF.

This chain links TRBV11-2 with TRBJ2-4, with TRBD1 matching over 12 bases. The CDR3 has 14 amino acids. Germline V gene lookup returns CDR1 SGHAT and CDR2 FQNNGV. The J segment lost 7 bases and the V segment lost 5 bases, leaving 3 bases of the junction unmatched. CDR3 protein: CASSQGQGANIQYF. The CDR3 coding sequence is TGTGCCAGCAGCCAGGGACAGGGGGCCAACATTCAGTACTTC.

The rearrangement joins TRBV18 to TRBJ1-4; D gene unclear. This CDR3 is 12 amino acids long. Trimming shortened V by 3 bases and J by 5 bases, and 4 bases separated the two germline ends. Germline CDR1 and CDR2: KGHSH and LQKENI. Written as DNA, the CDR3 is TGTGCCAGCTCACCGTCGAATGAAAAACTGTTTTTT. It specifies CASSPSNEKLFF.

This clone has a single count. The same CDR3 arises from other DNA sequences in this sample as well. This chain joins TRBV7-2 and TRBJ2-5; the D gene is possibly TRBD1 (6 bases). The CDR3 totals 16 residues. CDR1 is SGHTA, CDR2 FQGNSA, per germline. The V gene lost 5 bases and the J gene lost 4 bases, with 20 bases spanning the gap. CDR3 region: CASSTPTGSSGETQYF. As DNA, the CDR3 is TGTGCCAGCAGCACTCCGACAGGTTCGTCAGGAGAGACCCAGTACTTC.

V is TRBV9 and J is TRBJ1-6, with a weak D call TRBD1 (5 bases). This CDR3 is built from 15 residues. In germline, CDR1 is SGDLS, CDR2 YYNGEE. With 4 bases removed from V and 6 bases from J, the gap between germline ends came to 14 bases. In DNA, the CDR3 is TGTGCCAGCAGCCCCTGGGGCAGTTCTAATTCACCCCTCCACTTT. Its protein product is CASSPWGSSNSPLHF.

This clone appeared once. The chain couples TRBV7-6 to TRBJ2-2; D unresolved. The CDR3 covers 13 residues. V gave up 5 bases and J gave up 6 bases, with 10 bases separating them. Germline CDR1 and CDR2: SGHVS and FNYEAQ. The CDR3 region is CASSQALAGELFF. The DNA for the CDR3 is TGTGCCAGCAGCCAGGCCCTGGCCGGGGAGCTGTTTTTT.

The rearrangement uses TRBV7-2 and TRBJ2-5; possible D gene TRBD2, 6 bases. Trimming removed 6 bases at V and 4 bases at J, with 18 bases between. Germline-derived CDR1 and CDR2 are SGHTA and FQGNSA. CDR3 size: 15 residues. The CDR3 spells CASSRSFRGGETQYF. CDR3 nucleotides: TGTGCCAGCAGTCGAAGTTTTAGGGGAGGAGAGACCCAGTACTTC.

As regards this clone: Other DNA sequences of this sample code for an identical CDR3. V and J are TRBV14 and TRBJ2-7; 9 bases line up with TRBD1. The V gene end was trimmed by 3 bases and the J gene end by 4 bases; junction bases not matched to a gene: 7. Germline-derived CDR1 and CDR2 are SGHDN and FVKESK. The CDR3 spans 15 residues. The CDR3 is CASSQLDRGAYEQYF. The CDR3 DNA sequence: TGTGCCAGCAGCCAGTTGGACAGGGGCGCGTACGAGCAGTACTTC.

V usage is TRBV11-2 and J usage is TRBJ1-4; possible D gene TRBD1, 6 bases. The V gene's germline CDR1 is SGHAT and CDR2 FQNNGV. Trimming took 5 bases from V and 8 from J, leaving 18 bases between them. The CDR3 consists of 15 residues. The CDR3 bases are TGTGCCAGCAGCCCCGACAGGCTGGGAAGAGAAAAACTGTTTTTT. Protein product: CASSPDRLGREKLFF.